Described below is a single T cell receptor (beta chain) sequence and its context. Its antigen is as yet unknown. The data derive from a study of long-term antiretroviral therapy in people with HIV. Regarding the study as a whole: Repertoire dominance by clones expanded before ART was seen at all time points.

Runs used v3.0 of the immunoSEQ assay and were done at survey level. Data came from immunoSEQ multiplex PCR; TCRdb stores just in-frame clones and leaves some out. The sample yields tens of thousands of clones, approximately 81% seen once. This TCR came from a young woman with HIV. Sequencing was performed on unsorted PBMCs, taken roughly 2.9 years before starting antiretroviral therapy.

DNA of the CDR3: TGTGCCAGCGGGCCAGGGTACAATCAGCCCCAGCATTTT. Protein product: CASGPGYNQPQHF. The V and J genes are TRBV27 and TRBJ1-5; possibly TRBD1 for D (5 bases). The germline CDR1 and CDR2 sequences are MNHEY and SMNVEV (reference sequence). V gave up 8 bases and J gave up 3 bases, with 11 bases separating them. The CDR3 is 13 amino acids.